These 31 T cell receptor beta chains originate from one sample sequenced in a study of pediatric ulcerative colitis. The method was immunoSEQ multiplex PCR; TCRdb's version includes in-frame clones alone and lacks a portion of them. The profile shows about 60,000 clones, 87% of them singletons. The sequencing input was blood. These receptors all stem from a boy aged 5-17 years who was a control in a study of pediatric ulcerative colitis.

The V gene is TRBV28, the J gene TRBJ1-1, with 8 bases lining up with TRBD1. The germline V gene has CDR1 MDHEN and CDR2 SYDVKM. J was trimmed by 3 bases and V by 2 bases; bases with no gene match: 8. The CDR3 totals 16 residues. The CDR3 nucleotides are TGTGCCAGCAGTTTAAGCGGACAGGGCCGGGACACTGAAGCTTTCTTT. It translates to CASSLSGQGRDTEAFF.

The V gene is TRBV10-3, the J gene TRBJ2-1; D might be TRBD2 (5 bases). The ends were cut back, 0 bases at V and 6 bases at J, with 9 bases in the middle. The CDR3 length is 14 residues. Germline-derived CDR1 and CDR2 are ENHRY and SYGVKD. The CDR3 loop is CAISESEDVNEQFF. The CDR3 nucleotides read TGTGCCATCAGTGAGTCGGAGGACGTCAATGAGCAGTTCTTC.

The chain employs TRBV29-1 and TRBJ2-7; no firm D call. Germline-derived CDR1 and CDR2 are SQVTM and ANQGSEA. CDR3 length: 13 residues. Between the trimmed V and J ends, which lost 2 bases and 3 bases, there was a span of 11 bases. Here the CDR3 reads CSVEQAGRYEQYF. In DNA, the CDR3 is TGCAGCGTTGAACAGGCAGGACGCTACGAGCAGTACTTC.

J is TRBJ2-7 and V is TRBV9, with TRBD1 matching over 11 bases. Looked up from germline, CDR1 is SGDLS and CDR2 is YYNGEE. V dropped 4 bases and J dropped 0; count of bases not matched to a gene: 3. The CDR3 extends over 15 amino acids. The CDR3 DNA reads TGTGCCAGCAGCCCCGGGACAGGGGGCTCCTACGAGCAGTACTTC. Protein: CASSPGTGGSYEQYF. Using reference TRBV9 and TRBJ2-7 for the parts outside the CDR3, the full variable domain is DSGVTQTPKHLITATGQRVTLRCSPRSGDLSVYWYQQSLDQGLQFLIQYYNGEERAKGNILERFSAQQFPDLHSELNLSSLELGDSALYFCASSPGTGGSYEQYFGPGTRLTVT.

The rearrangement links TRBV9 to TRBJ1-4, with a weak D call TRBD1 (5 bases). V was trimmed by 3 bases and J by 8 bases, leaving 14 bases between them. CDR1 and CDR2 from the germline V gene are SGDLS and YYNGEE. The CDR3 totals 14 residues. The CDR3 loop reads CASSGDGISEKLFF. CDR3 bases: TGTGCCAGCAGCGGGGACGGAATCTCAGAAAAACTGTTTTTT.

The chain employs TRBV5-1 and TRBJ2-2; 7 bases line up with TRBD1. Germline V lookup: CDR1 SGHRS, CDR2 YFSETQ. Losses at the gene ends were 4 bases for V and 1 base for J; bases not matched to a gene: 10. The CDR3 runs 17 residues. The CDR3 bases are TGCGCCAGCAGCCCTAAAAAGAGGACAGGGAACACCGGGGAGCTGTTTTTT. Amino acid sequence: CASSPKKRTGNTGELFF.

The gene calls are TRBV18 and TRBJ1-1, with TRBD1 matching over 11 bases. The length of the CDR3 is 15 residues. V lost 5 bases and J lost 2; bases outside the gene matches: 4. CDR1 KGHSH and CDR2 LQKENI come from the germline V gene. The CDR3: CASSTGTGGNTEAFF. CDR3 nucleotides: TGTGCCAGCTCAACAGGGACAGGGGGAAACACTGAAGCTTTCTTT.

The gene calls are TRBV4-1 and TRBJ1-1, with D tentatively TRBD1 (5 bases). Per germline, CDR1 MGHRA and CDR2 YSYEKL. The CDR3 sequence is 15 residues long. Trimming removed 4 bases from V and 0 bases from J, with 12 bases in between. The CDR3 loop reads CASSLRLTVNTEAFF. CDR3 nucleotides: TGCGCCAGCAGCCTTAGGCTGACAGTGAACACTGAAGCTTTCTTT.

The rearrangement links TRBV2 to TRBJ2-2, with a tentative D call TRBD1 (5 bases). The V end was cut by 8 bases, the J end by 4 bases, with 8 bases between. Germline V lookup: CDR1 SNHLY, CDR2 FYNNEI. The CDR3 runs to 12 residues. CDR3 in DNA: TGTGCCAGCGAAGGGGTCACCGGGGAGCTGTTTTTT. Its protein product is CASEGVTGELFF.

This chain connects TRBV18 to TRBJ1-4; 7 nucleotides match TRBD1. V dropped 3 bases and J dropped 5; count of bases not matched to a gene: 3. Germline V gives CDR1 KGHSH, CDR2 LQKENI. The CDR3 has 14 residues. CDR3 coding DNA: TGTGCCAGCTCACCCGGGACAGTCAATGAAAAACTGTTTTTT. Its protein product is CASSPGTVNEKLFF.

CDR3: CASSPADLTWETQYF. CDR3 in DNA: TGTGCCAGCAGCCCCGCCGACCTTACGTGGGAGACCCAGTACTTC. J is TRBJ2-5 and V is TRBV11-1, with D unclear. V shed 5 bases and J shed 5 bases, with 18 bases lying between them. This CDR3 has 15 residues. Germline CDR1 reads SGHAT; CDR2 reads FQDESV (reference sequence).

The rearrangement joins TRBV6-1 to TRBJ2-5, with 9 bases fitting TRBD1. Germline V gives CDR1 MNHNS, CDR2 SASEGT. This CDR3 is built from 14 residues. Trimming took 6 bases from V and 3 from J; bases not matched to a gene: 5. DNA for the CDR3: TGTGCCAGCAGCGAGACAGGGGGAAAAGAGACCCAGTACTTC. This encodes CASSETGGKETQYF.

V and J are TRBV5-1 and TRBJ2-1; D may be TRBD2 (6 bases). The V gene's germline CDR1 is SGHRS and CDR2 YFSETQ. CDR3 size: 11 residues. Between the trimmed V and J ends, which lost 10 bases and 7 bases, there was a span of 12 bases. CDR3 in amino acids: CASHAGNEQFF. CDR3 in DNA: TGCGCCTCCCATGCGGGGAATGAGCAGTTCTTC.

This chain joins TRBV19 and TRBJ2-7; TRBD1 matches 8 bases. The germline V gene has CDR1 LNHDA and CDR2 SQIVND (reference sequence). The CDR3 sequence is 18 residues long. The V segment lost 5 bases and the J segment 3 bases; nucleotides outside the gene matches: 18. For the CDR3, the DNA is TGTGCCAGTAGTCCAAGGAGGACAGGGCTTCTCCTCAACTACGAGCAGTACTTC. This translates into CASSPRRTGLLLNYEQYF.

This chain uses TRBV4-3 with TRBJ1-4, with TRBD1 as a possible D gene (5 bases). Germline-derived CDR1 and CDR2 are LGHNA and YSLEER. Trimming pared 2 bases from V and 4 bases from J, leaving 14 bases between. The CDR3 runs to 16 residues. The CDR3 loop reads CASSQRWRQYNEKLFF. The CDR3, as DNA: TGCGCCAGCAGCCAAAGGTGGCGACAGTATAATGAAAAACTGTTTTTT.

This rearrangement joins TRBV27 to TRBJ1-1, with 7 nucleotides matching TRBD1. The CDR3 totals 19 residues. Germline lookup yields CDR1 MNHEY and CDR2 SMNVEV (reference sequence). With V trimmed by 8 bases and J by 1 base, 22 bases remained unmatched. Here the CDR3 DNA reads TGTGCCAGCCGCTCGACGGGGCTACGGGACAGCGTGACGAACACTGAAGCTTTCTTT. It codes for CASRSTGLRDSVTNTEAFF.

The J gene is TRBJ2-7, the V gene TRBV19, with 7 positions matching TRBD2. The V gene end was trimmed by 2 bases and the J gene end by 5 bases; junction bases not matched to a gene: 9. In germline, CDR1 is LNHDA, CDR2 SQIVND (reference sequence). The CDR3 contains 15 residues. Written as DNA, the CDR3 is TGTGCCAGTAGTATATTTGGCGGGGGAGGTGACGAGCAGTACTTC. Translated: CASSIFGGGGDEQYF. Supplemented by reference TRBV19 and TRBJ2-7, the full variable domain reads DGGITQSPKYLFRKEGQNVTLSCEQNLNHDAMYWYRQDPGQGLRLIYYSQIVNDFQKGDIAEGYSVSREKKESFPLTVTSAQKNPTAFYLCASSIFGGGGDEQYFGPGTRLTVT.

This rearrangement joins TRBV19 to TRBJ2-7, with a possible D match to TRBD1 (6 bases). This CDR3 spans 13 amino acids. Germline V gene lookup returns CDR1 LNHDA and CDR2 SQIVND (reference sequence). The V end lost 3 bases, the J end lost 2 bases, and 8 bases lay between the germline ends. CDR3 amino acids: CASSMSGAYEQYF. For the CDR3, the DNA is TGTGCCAGTAGTATGTCAGGGGCCTACGAGCAGTACTTC.

This chain links TRBV5-1 with TRBJ2-1, with D maybe TRBD2 (5 bases). This CDR3 contains 14 residues. Germline CDR1 and CDR2: SGHRS and YFSETQ. V was trimmed by 5 bases and J by 8 bases, leaving 17 bases between them. Here the CDR3 DNA reads TGCGCCAGCAGTAATAGAGGGTTTCAAGATGAGCAGTTCTTC. Translation gives CASSNRGFQDEQFF. The complete variable domain, with remaining parts taken from reference TRBV5-1 and TRBJ2-1, reads KAGVTQTPRYLIKTRGQQVTLSCSPISGHRSVSWYQQTPGQGLQFLFEYFSETQRNKGNFPGRFSGRQFSNSRSEMNVSTLELGDSALYLCASSNRGFQDEQFFGPGTRLTVL.

This rearrangement joins TRBV10-2 to TRBJ1-2; 7 positions agree with TRBD1. The V gene's germline CDR1 is WSHSY and CDR2 SAAADI. CDR3 length: 13 amino acids. V gave up 6 bases and J gave up 2 bases; unmatched junction bases: 3. In nucleotides, the CDR3 is TGCGCCAGCAGCGCGGGACAGAACTATGGCTACACCTTC. Translation gives CASSAGQNYGYTF.

This chain links TRBV19 with TRBJ2-1; 10 positions agree with TRBD1. The CDR3 extends over 15 amino acids. J was trimmed by 7 bases and V by 6 bases; bases with no gene match: 9. Per the germline V gene, CDR1 is LNHDA and CDR2 is SQIVND (reference sequence). CDR3: CASRRGTGDLNEQFF. The CDR3 DNA sequence: TGTGCCAGTAGGAGGGGGACAGGGGACTTGAATGAGCAGTTCTTC.

This chain links TRBV7-9 with TRBJ2-3; a weak D match, TRBD1 (5 bases). The CDR3 extends over 14 amino acids. The V end was cut by 2 bases, the J end by 4 bases, with 10 bases between. CDR1 and CDR2 from the germline V gene are SEHNR and FQNEAQ (reference sequence). In DNA form, the CDR3 reads TGTGCCAGCAGCTTACAGGGATCGGCAGATACGCAGTATTTT. Amino acids: CASSLQGSADTQYF.

This chain links TRBV27 with TRBJ2-3; TRBD2 matches 7 bases. With V trimmed by 6 bases and J by 2 bases, 14 bases remained unmatched. This CDR3 is built from 17 residues. CDR1 is MNHEY and CDR2 is SMNVEV in the germline V gene (reference sequence). CDR3 in amino acids: CASRGLNLRGYTDTQYF. In DNA form, the CDR3 reads TGTGCCAGCAGGGGGCTTAATCTGCGGGGGTACACAGATACGCAGTATTTT.

The rearrangement uses TRBV7-8 and TRBJ2-1, with 9 bases that match TRBD2. The CDR3 has 14 residues. The V gene end was trimmed by 5 bases and the J gene end by 4 bases; junction bases not matched to a gene: 3. Germline V CDR1 and CDR2: SGHVS, FQNEAQ. This chain's CDR3 is CASSPSGAYNEQFF. For the CDR3, the DNA is TGTGCCAGCAGCCCTAGCGGGGCATACAATGAGCAGTTCTTC.

CDR3 in amino acids: CASSPRAGYPPDTQYF. The CDR3 bases are TGTGCCAGTAGTCCTAGAGCGGGATACCCCCCAGATACGCAGTATTTT. The chain combines TRBV19 with TRBJ2-3; TRBD2 agrees at 7 bases. Trimming took 5 bases from V and 4 from J; bases not matched to a gene: 12. CDR3 length equals 16 residues. In germline, CDR1 is LNHDA, CDR2 SQIVND (reference sequence). Drawing the rest from reference TRBV19 and TRBJ2-3, the complete variable domain is DGGITQSPKYLFRKEGQNVTLSCEQNLNHDAMYWYRQDPGQGLRLIYYSQIVNDFQKGDIAEGYSVSREKKESFPLTVTSAQKNPTAFYLCASSPRAGYPPDTQYFGPGTRLTVL.

The J gene is TRBJ2-5, the V gene TRBV7-6, with 12 bases identical to TRBD2. The germline gives CDR1 SGHVS, CDR2 FNYEAQ. V shed 4 bases and J 3 bases; nucleotides not matched to a gene: 6. The CDR3 contains 16 residues. CDR3 DNA sequence: TGTGCCAGCAGCTCCACGACTAGCGGGAGTAAAGAGACCCAGTACTTC. Translated: CASSSTTSGSKETQYF. The entire variable domain, with the rest obtained from reference TRBV7-6 and TRBJ2-5, is as follows: GAGVSQSPRYKVTKRGQDVALRCDPISGHVSLYWYRQALGQGPEFLTYFNYEAQQDKSGLPNDRFSAERPEGSISTLTIQRTEQRDSAMYRCASSSTTSGSKETQYFGPGTRLLVL.

There are a few counts of this clone. The chain couples TRBV7-9 to TRBJ2-7; D is unresolved. The V gene's germline CDR1 is SEHNR and CDR2 FQNEAQ (reference sequence). The V end lost 8 bases, the J end lost 2 bases, and 7 bases lay between the germline ends. The CDR3 consists of 11 residues. The CDR3, as DNA: TGTGCCAGCTCGGACCCCTACGAGCAGTACTTC. Its translation is CASSDPYEQYF.

CDR3 residues: CASSVGLAGANQETQYF. CDR3 DNA sequence: TGCGCCAGCAGCGTCGGACTAGCGGGGGCCAACCAAGAGACCCAGTACTTC. V and J are TRBV5-1 and TRBJ2-5, with TRBD2 matching 13 bases. There are 17 residues in the CDR3. V trimming: 4 bases; J trimming: 0 bases; junction bases outside the gene matches: 6. CDR1 is SGHRS and CDR2 is YFSETQ in the germline V gene.

The genes are TRBV5-4 and TRBJ2-1, with 11 nucleotides matching TRBD2. Germline V CDR1 and CDR2: SGHNT, YYREEE (reference sequence). Losses at the gene ends were 0 bases for V and 8 bases for J; bases not matched to a gene: 10. The CDR3 extends over 17 amino acids. Written as DNA, the CDR3 is TGTGCCAGCAGCTTGGGGCTAGCGGGAGGAGCTAGCTATGAGCAGTTCTTC. The encoded protein is CASSLGLAGGASYEQFF.

This clone was detected only a few times. The chain combines TRBV6-5 with TRBJ2-1, with D possibly being TRBD2 (5 bases). Trimming cost V 7 bases and J 7 bases, with 14 bases left between them. Germline V gene sequence: CDR1 MNHEY, CDR2 SVGAGI. The CDR3 is 13 residues long. DNA of the CDR3: TGTGCCAGCACCCGGACTGGAACTAATGAGCAGTTCTTC. Residues: CASTRTGTNEQFF.

This chain connects TRBV13 to TRBJ2-2, with D perhaps being TRBD1 or TRBD2 (5 bases each). The CDR3 extends over 12 amino acids. Trimming removed 5 bases at V and 8 bases at J, with 9 bases between. From germline, CDR1 is PRHDT and CDR2 FYEKMQ (reference sequence). CDR3 in DNA: TGTGCCAGCAGCGGGGGTTCGGGGGAGCTGTTTTTT. Translation: CASSGGSGELFF.